The 19 T cell receptor beta chains listed next were all sequenced from one sample in a study of blood T cell repertoires in COVID-19. TCRdb keeps only in-frame clones here, not all; method: immunoSEQ multiplex PCR. This sample has roughly 150,000 clones, with 88% found just once. Sequencing input: peripheral blood. The receptors shown here come from a woman between 65 and 79 years old with acute or convalescent COVID-19.

This chain connects TRBV28 to TRBJ1-3, with a tentative D call TRBD1 (6 bases). The germline gives CDR1 MDHEN, CDR2 SYDVKM. CDR3 length equals 16 residues. The germline V and J ends were trimmed by 4 bases and 0 bases, with 13 bases remaining between them. Here the CDR3 reads CASSSTPDSSGNTIYF. In DNA form, the CDR3 reads TGTGCCAGCAGTTCCACCCCGGACAGCTCTGGAAACACCATATATTTT.

The V call is TRBV24-1, the J call TRBJ1-4; 10 bases map to TRBD1. Germline CDR1 KGHDR, CDR2 SFDVKD. The CDR3 is made up of 15 amino acids. Trimming at V came to 4 bases and at J to 8 bases, leaving 6 bases not matched to a gene. The CDR3 here is CATSDSGTGEEKLFF. The CDR3 nucleotides read TGTGCCACCAGTGACTCCGGGACAGGGGAAGAAAAACTGTTTTTT.

The CDR3 protein is CASSPLSGSSNQPQHF. As DNA, the CDR3 is TGTGCCAGCTCACCACTGAGCGGGTCGAGCAATCAGCCCCAGCATTTT. The V gene is TRBV18, the J gene TRBJ1-5; D gene unclear. Germline V gives CDR1 KGHSH, CDR2 LQKENI. The CDR3 spans 16 residues. V dropped 1 base and J dropped 1 base, with 11 bases sitting between them. Looking up the rest from reference TRBV18 and TRBJ1-5 gives the full variable domain: NAGVMQNPRHLVRRRGQEARLRCSPMKGHSHVYWYRQLPEEGLKFMVYLQKENIIDESGMPKERFSAEFPKEGPSILRIQQVVRGDSAAYFCASSPLSGSSNQPQHFGDGTRLSIL.

V is TRBV7-2 and J is TRBJ1-6, with 8 bases that match TRBD1. The length of the CDR3 is 17 residues. V lost 5 bases and J lost 3; bases outside the gene matches: 9. Germline V gene data show CDR1 as SGHTA and CDR2 as FQGNSA. CDR3 loop: CASSARGTGVYNSPLHF. The CDR3, as DNA: TGTGCCAGCAGCGCCCGCGGGACAGGCGTCTATAATTCACCCCTCCACTTT. The whole variable domain, filled in from reference TRBV7-2 and TRBJ1-6, reads GAGVSQSPSNKVTEKGKDVELRCDPISGHTALYWYRQSLGQGLEFLIYFQGNSAPDKSGLPSDRFSAERTGGSVSTLTIQRTQQEDSAVYLCASSARGTGVYNSPLHFGNGTRLTVT.

This clone appeared once. The chain has TRBV6-5 and TRBJ1-1, with TRBD1 identical over 8 bases. Germline trimming cut 6 bases from V and 1 base from J; bases unmatched to any gene: 1. This CDR3 comprises 13 residues. Germline CDR1 and CDR2: MNHEY and SVGAGI. CDR3 DNA sequence: TGTGCCAGCAGGGACAGGGCGAACACTGAAGCTTTCTTT. This encodes CASRDRANTEAFF.

The chain employs TRBV7-2 and TRBJ1-1; no firm D call. CDR1 SGHTA and CDR2 FQGNSA come from the germline V gene. Trimming stripped 2 bases from V and 4 bases from J, with 14 bases between. This CDR3 region has 15 residues. CDR3 nucleotide sequence: TGTGCCAGCAGCTTAAGGTCGGGTCGGGGCACTGAAGCTTTCTTT. Translating it yields CASSLRSGRGTEAFF.

The chain carries TRBV5-6 and TRBJ2-3; TRBD1 matches at 7 bases. The CDR3 runs to 17 residues. In germline, CDR1 is SGHDT, CDR2 YYEEEE. V dropped 6 bases and J dropped 6; count of bases not matched to a gene: 19. The CDR3, as DNA: TGTGCCAGCACCAGGGGGTCATACTACAACCTGGTTGATACGCAGTATTTT. Its translation: CASTRGSYYNLVDTQYF. Filled out from reference TRBV5-6 and TRBJ2-3, the complete variable domain reads DAGVTQSPTHLIKTRGQQVTLRCSPKSGHDTVSWYQQALGQGPQFIFQYYEEEERQRGNFPDRFSGHQFPNYSSELNVNALLLGDSALYLCASTRGSYYNLVDTQYFGPGTRLTVL.

This clone was recorded only once. This sequence joins TRBV5-6 and TRBJ1-4; TRBD1 might be the D (5 bases). Trimming took off 4 bases at V and 7 bases at J, with 14 bases between the two ends. Germline values: CDR1 SGHDT, CDR2 YYEEEE. This CDR3 region has 14 residues. The CDR3 loop reads CASSPPGRGEKLFF. DNA of the CDR3: TGTGCCAGCAGCCCCCCGGGGCGGGGTGAAAAACTGTTTTTT.

The chain carries TRBV28 and TRBJ1-3; 8 bases agree with TRBD1. The V gene end was trimmed by 3 bases and the J gene end by 1 base; junction bases not matched to a gene: 11. Germline CDR1 is MDHEN and CDR2 is SYDVKM. This CDR3 contains 18 residues. The CDR3 DNA reads TGTGCCAGCAGTTTTTTCCAAGGACAGGGTTCTTCTGGAAACACCATATATTTT. Translated: CASSFFQGQGSSGNTIYF. The whole variable domain, remainder taken from reference TRBV28 and TRBJ1-3, is DVKVTQSSRYLVKRTGEKVFLECVQDMDHENMFWYRQDPGLGLRLIYFSYDVKMKEKGDIPEGYSVSREKKERFSLILESASTNQTSMYLCASSFFQGQGSSGNTIYFGEGSWLTVV.

This clone was counted a few times. The rearrangement uses TRBV1 and TRBJ2-2; TRBD1 reflects the table's D call only, with no check against the DNA. TRBV1 is a known pseudogene. The CDR3 is made up of 17 amino acids. DNA of the CDR3: TGCACCAGCAGCCAAGATCGGGGGACAGGGAGAGCCGGGGAGCTGTTTTTT. Its protein product is CTSSQDRGTGRAGELFF.

For the CDR3, the DNA is TGTGCCAGCAGTCTAGGGGGGGGCCGTAGCACAGATACGCAGTATTTT. Its translation is CASSLGGGRSTDTQYF. The chain joins TRBV7-2 to TRBJ2-3, with D maybe TRBD2 (7 bases). CDR1 and CDR2 from the germline V gene are SGHTA and FQGNSA. V shed 6 bases and J shed 0 bases, with 16 bases lying between them. This CDR3 is 16 amino acids long.

V and J are TRBV4-3 and TRBJ2-3; no reliable D call. The CDR3 spans 13 residues. V was clipped by 0 bases and J by 7 bases, with 8 bases between them. The germline V gene has CDR1 LGHNA and CDR2 YSLEER. The CDR3 DNA is TGCGCCAGCAGCCAAGAGGCGGCCCATACGCAGTATTTT. Translation gives CASSQEAAHTQYF.

The chain uses TRBV10-2 and TRBJ1-1, with D maybe TRBD1 (6 bases). V was shortened by 3 bases and J by 5 bases, with 10 bases between the two germline ends. The germline V gene has CDR1 WSHSY and CDR2 SAAADI. This CDR3 is 13 amino acids long. CDR3 residues: CASSEGGDTEAFF. CDR3 nucleotides: TGCGCCAGCAGTGAAGGGGGGGATACTGAAGCTTTCTTT.

CDR3 region: CASPLTGQSYEQYF. The CDR3 DNA follows: TGTGCCAGCCCTCTAACCGGACAGAGCTACGAGCAGTACTTC. V usage is TRBV7-3 and J usage is TRBJ2-7; D might be TRBD1 (6 bases). CDR3 length: 14 amino acids. Germline CDR1 and CDR2: SGHTA and FQGTGA. V shed 8 bases and J shed 3 bases, with 17 bases lying between them. The variable domain in full, completed from reference TRBV7-3 and TRBJ2-7, reads GAGVSQTPSNKVTEKGKYVELRCDPISGHTALYWYRQSLGQGPEFLIYFQGTGAADDSGLPNDRFFAVRPEGSVSTLKIQRTERGDSAVYLCASPLTGQSYEQYFGPGTRLTVT.

The CDR3, as DNA: TGTGCCAGCAGTCCTAGACAGGGGGCGTTTAGGGACTATGGCTACACCTTC. It translates to CASSPRQGAFRDYGYTF. The chain joins TRBV6-6 to TRBJ1-2; 10 bases fit TRBD1. This CDR3 is built from 17 residues. V shed 5 bases and J 3 bases; nucleotides not matched to a gene: 12. Looked up from germline, CDR1 is MNHNY and CDR2 is SVGAGI (reference sequence).

The CDR3, as DNA: TGTGCCAGCAGCCCTACAGGGGTGCCCCAGCATTTT. Translated: CASSPTGVPQHF. V is TRBV28 and J is TRBJ1-5, with TRBD1 matching 7 bases. Unmatched junction bases numbered 5, after V lost 6 bases and J lost 9 bases. This CDR3 comprises 12 residues. Per germline, CDR1 MDHEN and CDR2 SYDVKM.

This chain joins TRBV12-3 or TRBV12-4 and TRBJ1-3; D is uncertain. CDR3 length: 12 amino acids. Trimming took off 8 bases at V and 5 bases at J, with 10 bases between the two ends. CDR3 loop: CASSRERNTIYF. The CDR3 DNA reads TGTGCCAGCTCGAGGGAACGAAACACCATATATTTT.

The chain employs TRBV15 and TRBJ2-7; D remains unclear. Germline V CDR1 and CDR2: LNHNV, YYDKDF (reference sequence). Trimming removed 0 bases from V and 6 bases from J, with 3 bases in between. This CDR3 region has 11 residues. CDR3 residues: CATSRDLEQYF. CDR3 nucleotide sequence: TGTGCCACCAGCAGAGATCTCGAGCAGTACTTC.

This chain links TRBV29-1 with TRBJ1-1; D unresolved. Germline CDR1 SQVTM, CDR2 ANQGSEA. Between the trimmed V and J ends, which lost 6 bases and 1 base, there was a span of 9 bases. This CDR3 comprises 12 residues. CDR3 in amino acids: CSVQLWNTEAFF. As DNA, the CDR3 is TGCAGCGTCCAGTTGTGGAACACTGAAGCTTTCTTT.